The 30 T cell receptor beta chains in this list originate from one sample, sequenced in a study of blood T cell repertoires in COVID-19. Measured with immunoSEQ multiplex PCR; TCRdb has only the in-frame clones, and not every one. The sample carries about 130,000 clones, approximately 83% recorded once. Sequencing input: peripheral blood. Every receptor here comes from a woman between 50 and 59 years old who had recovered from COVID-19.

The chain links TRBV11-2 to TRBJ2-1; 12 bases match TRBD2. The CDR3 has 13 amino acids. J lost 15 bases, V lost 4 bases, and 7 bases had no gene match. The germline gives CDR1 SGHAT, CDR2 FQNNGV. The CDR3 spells CASSWRLAGDPFF. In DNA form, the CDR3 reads TGTGCCAGCAGCTGGCGACTAGCGGGGGACCCGTTCTTC.

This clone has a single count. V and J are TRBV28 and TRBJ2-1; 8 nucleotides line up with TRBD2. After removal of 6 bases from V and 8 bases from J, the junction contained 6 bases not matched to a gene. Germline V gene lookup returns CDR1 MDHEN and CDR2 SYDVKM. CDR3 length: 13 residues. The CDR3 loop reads CASSRGGSDEQFF. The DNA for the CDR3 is TGTGCCAGCAGCCGGGGGGGCAGCGATGAGCAGTTCTTC.

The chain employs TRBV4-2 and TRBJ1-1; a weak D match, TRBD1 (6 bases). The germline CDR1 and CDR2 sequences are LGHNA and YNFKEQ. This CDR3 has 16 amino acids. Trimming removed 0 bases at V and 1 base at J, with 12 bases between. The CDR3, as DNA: TGTGCCAGCAGCCAAGAAACGACAGGAAGGAACACTGAAGCTTTCTTT. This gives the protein CASSQETTGRNTEAFF.

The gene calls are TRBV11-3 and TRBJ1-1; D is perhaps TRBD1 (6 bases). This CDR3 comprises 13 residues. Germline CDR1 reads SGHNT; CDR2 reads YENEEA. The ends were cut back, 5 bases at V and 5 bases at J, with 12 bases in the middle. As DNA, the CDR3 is TGTGCCAGCAGCCCTCAGGGGTGGACTGAAGCTTTCTTT. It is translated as CASSPQGWTEAFF.

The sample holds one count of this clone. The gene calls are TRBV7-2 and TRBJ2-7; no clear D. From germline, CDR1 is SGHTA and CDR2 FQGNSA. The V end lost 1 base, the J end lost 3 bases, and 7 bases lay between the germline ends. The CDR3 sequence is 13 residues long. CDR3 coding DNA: TGTGCCAGCAGCTTAGACTTGCTCTACGAGCAGTACTTC. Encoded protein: CASSLDLLYEQYF.

The CDR3 here is CASVPLDGSNQPQHF. The CDR3 DNA is TGTGCCAGTGTACCCTTAGACGGGTCGAATCAGCCCCAGCATTTT. The chain employs TRBV19 and TRBJ1-5; D remains ambiguous. CDR1 and CDR2 from the germline V gene are LNHDA and SQIVND (reference sequence). The CDR3 loop spans 15 amino acids. V dropped 8 bases and J dropped 4 bases, with 18 bases sitting between them.

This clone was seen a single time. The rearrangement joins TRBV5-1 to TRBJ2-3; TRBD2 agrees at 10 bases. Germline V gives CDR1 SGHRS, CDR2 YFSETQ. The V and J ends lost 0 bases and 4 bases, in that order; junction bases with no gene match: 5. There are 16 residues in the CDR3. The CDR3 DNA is TGCGCCAGCAGCTTGGAAATAGCGGGGGGCGCAGATACGCAGTATTTT. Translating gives CASSLEIAGGADTQYF.

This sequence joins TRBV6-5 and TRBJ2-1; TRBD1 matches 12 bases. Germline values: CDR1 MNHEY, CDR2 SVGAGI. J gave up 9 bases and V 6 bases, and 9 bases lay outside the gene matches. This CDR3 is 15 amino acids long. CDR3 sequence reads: CASRSRDRGRSEQFF. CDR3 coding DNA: TGTGCCAGCAGAAGCCGGGACAGGGGGCGATCTGAGCAGTTCTTC.

The CDR3 here is CASSPQRGDGYTF. For the CDR3, the DNA is TGTGCCAGCTCACCACAAAGGGGTGATGGCTACACCTTC. The gene calls are TRBV18 and TRBJ1-2; possibly TRBD1 for D (5 bases). The germline V gene encodes CDR1 KGHSH and CDR2 LQKENI. V was trimmed by 1 base and J by 6 bases, leaving 9 bases between them. The CDR3 covers 13 residues.

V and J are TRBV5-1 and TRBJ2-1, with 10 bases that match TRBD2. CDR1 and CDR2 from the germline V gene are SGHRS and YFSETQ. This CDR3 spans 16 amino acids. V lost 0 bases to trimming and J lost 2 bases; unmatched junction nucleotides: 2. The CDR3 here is CASSLGGTSAYNEQFF. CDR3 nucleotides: TGCGCCAGCAGCTTGGGTGGGACTAGCGCCTACAATGAGCAGTTCTTC.

CDR3 in DNA: TGCGCCAGCAGCTTGACTAGCGGGGTGGGAACAGATACGCAGTATTTT. Translation gives CASSLTSGVGTDTQYF. The chain links TRBV5-1 to TRBJ2-3; TRBD2 agrees at 10 bases. V shed 1 base and J 3 bases; nucleotides not matched to a gene: 5. Germline-derived CDR1 and CDR2 are SGHRS and YFSETQ. There are 16 residues in the CDR3.

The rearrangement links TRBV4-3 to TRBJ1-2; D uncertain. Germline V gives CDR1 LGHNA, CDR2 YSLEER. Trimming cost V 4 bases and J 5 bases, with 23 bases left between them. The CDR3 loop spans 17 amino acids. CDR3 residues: CASSRRGRPKPLYGYTF. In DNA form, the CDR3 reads TGCGCCAGCAGCCGACGCGGAAGACCAAAACCCCTGTATGGCTACACCTTC.

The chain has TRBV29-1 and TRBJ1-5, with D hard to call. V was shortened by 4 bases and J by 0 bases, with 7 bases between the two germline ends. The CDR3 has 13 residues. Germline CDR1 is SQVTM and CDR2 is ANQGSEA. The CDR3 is CSVGDNSNQPQHF. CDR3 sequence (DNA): TGCAGCGTTGGAGATAATAGCAATCAGCCCCAGCATTTT.

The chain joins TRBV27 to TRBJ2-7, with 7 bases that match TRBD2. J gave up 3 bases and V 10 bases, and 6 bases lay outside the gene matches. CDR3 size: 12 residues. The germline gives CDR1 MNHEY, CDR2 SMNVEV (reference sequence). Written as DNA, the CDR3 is TGTGCCACCGGGCGGGAGAGCTACGAGCAGTACTTC. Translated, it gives CATGRESYEQYF.

The CDR3 DNA sequence: TGTGCCCGTAATATATGCGGTGAGAGCTCCTACGAGCAGTACTTC. Translating it yields CARNICGESSYEQYF. The chain links TRBV21-1 to TRBJ2-7; the tabulated D call, TRBD2, remains unverified against the DNA. TRBV21-1 is a pseudogene. This CDR3 has 15 residues.

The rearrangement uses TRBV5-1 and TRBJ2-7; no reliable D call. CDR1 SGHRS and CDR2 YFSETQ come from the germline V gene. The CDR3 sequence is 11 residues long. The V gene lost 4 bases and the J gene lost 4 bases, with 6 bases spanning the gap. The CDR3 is CASSTQYEQYF. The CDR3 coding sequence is TGCGCCAGCAGCACTCAATACGAGCAGTACTTC.

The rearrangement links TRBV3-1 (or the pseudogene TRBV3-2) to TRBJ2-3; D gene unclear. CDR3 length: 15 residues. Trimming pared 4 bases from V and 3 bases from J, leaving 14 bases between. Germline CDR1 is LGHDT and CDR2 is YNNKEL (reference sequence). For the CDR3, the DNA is TGTGCCAGCAGCCGCACTCCGGCGGCGACAGATACGCAGTATTTT. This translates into CASSRTPAATDTQYF.

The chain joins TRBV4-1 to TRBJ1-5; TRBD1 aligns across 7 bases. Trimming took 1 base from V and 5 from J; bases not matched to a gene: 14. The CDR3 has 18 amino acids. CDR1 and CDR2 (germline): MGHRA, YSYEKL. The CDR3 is CASSQGMVRQGPHQPQHF. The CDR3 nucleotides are TGCGCCAGCAGCCAAGGTATGGTAAGACAGGGACCTCATCAGCCCCAGCATTTT.

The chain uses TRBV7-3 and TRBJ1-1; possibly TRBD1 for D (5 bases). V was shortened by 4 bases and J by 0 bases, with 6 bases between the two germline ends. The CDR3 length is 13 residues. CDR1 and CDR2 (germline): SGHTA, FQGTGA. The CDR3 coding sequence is TGTGCCAGCAGCTCGACAGTGAACACTGAAGCTTTCTTT. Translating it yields CASSSTVNTEAFF. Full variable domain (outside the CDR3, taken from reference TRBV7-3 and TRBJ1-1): GAGVSQTPSNKVTEKGKYVELRCDPISGHTALYWYRQSLGQGPEFLIYFQGTGAADDSGLPNDRFFAVRPEGSVSTLKIQRTERGDSAVYLCASSSTVNTEAFFGQGTRLTVV.

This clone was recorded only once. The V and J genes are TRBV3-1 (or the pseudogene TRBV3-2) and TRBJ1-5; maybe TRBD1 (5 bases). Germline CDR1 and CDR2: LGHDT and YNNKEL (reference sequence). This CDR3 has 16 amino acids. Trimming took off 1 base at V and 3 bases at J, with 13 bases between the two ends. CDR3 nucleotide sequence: TGTGCCAGCAGCCAAGGAGGAAGGGGAAACAATCAGCCCCAGCATTTT. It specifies CASSQGGRGNNQPQHF.

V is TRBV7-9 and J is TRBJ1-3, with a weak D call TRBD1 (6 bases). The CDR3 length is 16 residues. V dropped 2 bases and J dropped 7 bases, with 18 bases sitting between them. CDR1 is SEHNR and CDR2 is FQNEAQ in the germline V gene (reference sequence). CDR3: CASSLSNRAPRNTIYF. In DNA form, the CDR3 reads TGTGCCAGCAGCTTAAGTAACAGGGCTCCGAGGAACACCATATATTTT.

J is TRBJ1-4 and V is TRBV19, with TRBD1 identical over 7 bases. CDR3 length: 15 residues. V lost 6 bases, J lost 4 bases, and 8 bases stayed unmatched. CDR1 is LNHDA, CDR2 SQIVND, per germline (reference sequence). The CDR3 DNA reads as TGTGCCAGTAGGAGACAGGGACAGCTTAATGAAAAACTGTTTTTT. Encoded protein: CASRRQGQLNEKLFF.

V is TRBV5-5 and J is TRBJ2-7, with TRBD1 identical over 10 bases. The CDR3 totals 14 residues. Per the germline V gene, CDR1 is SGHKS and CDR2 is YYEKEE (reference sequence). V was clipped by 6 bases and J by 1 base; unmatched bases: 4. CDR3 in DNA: TGTGCCAGCACACGGACAGGGGGATCCTACGAGCAGTACTTC. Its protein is CASTRTGGSYEQYF.

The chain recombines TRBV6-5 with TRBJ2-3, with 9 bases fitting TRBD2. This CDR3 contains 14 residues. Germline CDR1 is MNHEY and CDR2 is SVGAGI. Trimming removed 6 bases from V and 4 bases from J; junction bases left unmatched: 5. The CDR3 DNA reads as TGTGCCAGCAGAAGGGGACTAGCCGCAGATACGCAGTATTTT. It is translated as CASRRGLAADTQYF.

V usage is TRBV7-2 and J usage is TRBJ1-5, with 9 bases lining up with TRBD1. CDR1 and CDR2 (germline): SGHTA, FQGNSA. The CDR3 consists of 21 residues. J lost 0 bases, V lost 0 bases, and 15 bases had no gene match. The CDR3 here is CASSLASLGGTGPYSNQPQHF. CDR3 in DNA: TGTGCCAGCAGCTTAGCGTCTTTGGGTGGGACAGGGCCTTATAGCAATCAGCCCCAGCATTTT.

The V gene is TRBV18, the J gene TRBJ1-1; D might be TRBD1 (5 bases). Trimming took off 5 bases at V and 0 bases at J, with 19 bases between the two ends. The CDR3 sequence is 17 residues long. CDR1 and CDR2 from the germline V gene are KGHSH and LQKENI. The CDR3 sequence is CASSISGSPTMNTEAFF. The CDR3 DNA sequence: TGTGCCAGCTCAATTTCAGGGTCCCCAACGATGAACACTGAAGCTTTCTTT.

The CDR3 loop reads CASSQAAGRTEAFF. In DNA, the CDR3 is TGTGCCAGCAGCCAGGCGGCAGGGAGGACTGAAGCTTTCTTT. This rearrangement joins TRBV11-3 to TRBJ1-1, with D possibly being TRBD1 (5 bases). The CDR3 runs 14 residues. V was shortened by 5 bases and J by 5 bases, with 15 bases between the two germline ends. Germline V lookup: CDR1 SGHNT, CDR2 YENEEA.

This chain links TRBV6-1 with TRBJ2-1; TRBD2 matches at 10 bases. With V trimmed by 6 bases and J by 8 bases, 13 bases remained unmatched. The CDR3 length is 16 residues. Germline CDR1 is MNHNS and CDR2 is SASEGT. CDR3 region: CASSENPGLAFYEQFF. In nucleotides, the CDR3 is TGTGCCAGCAGCGAAAATCCGGGACTAGCGTTTTATGAGCAGTTCTTC.

CDR3 in amino acids: CASSRWALTGGAYEQYF. CDR3 sequence (DNA): TGTGCCAGCAGCCGTTGGGCTCTCACAGGGGGAGCCTACGAGCAGTACTTC. The chain is built from TRBV27 and TRBJ2-7; 8 bases match TRBD1. Germline assignment: CDR1 MNHEY and CDR2 SMNVEV (reference sequence). Losses at the gene ends were 6 bases for V and 2 bases for J; bases not matched to a gene: 15. This CDR3 is 17 amino acids long.

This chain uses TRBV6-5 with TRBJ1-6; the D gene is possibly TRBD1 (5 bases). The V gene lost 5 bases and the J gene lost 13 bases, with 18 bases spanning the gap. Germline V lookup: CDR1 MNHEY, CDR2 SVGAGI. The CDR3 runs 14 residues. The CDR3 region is CASSTTSRAYPLHF. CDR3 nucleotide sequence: TGTGCCAGCAGTACTACGTCCAGGGCGTATCCCCTCCACTTT.